These 7 T cell receptor beta chains were all obtained from the same sample, sequenced in a study of shared clonotypes between healthy human individuals. The table came from immunoSEQ multiplex PCR; TCRdb's copy has only in-frame clones and leaves some out. The sample consists of over a million clones, around 97% of them appearing once. The sequenced sample was naive CD4+ T cells sorted from blood. Subset of the sample: CD45RA+ positively selected. These receptors were obtained from a man aged 25 to 40 in good health.

The V call is TRBV6-1, the J call TRBJ2-1; TRBD1 aligns across 7 bases. CDR1 and CDR2 (germline): MNHNS, SASEGT. The CDR3 runs 15 residues. The junction had 6 bases not matched to a gene; V was cut back by 4 bases and J by 3 bases. The CDR3 loop is CASSATGTVYNEQFF. CDR3 sequence (DNA): TGTGCCAGCAGTGCTACCGGGACAGTCTACAATGAGCAGTTCTTC.

The J gene is TRBJ1-3, the V gene TRBV6-1, with D possibly matching TRBD1 (5 bases). The length of the CDR3 is 15 residues. The V gene's germline CDR1 is MNHNS and CDR2 SASEGT. The V end was cut by 6 bases, the J end by 8 bases, with 20 bases between. In nucleotides, the CDR3 is TGTGCCAGCAGGCACGACAGACCCCCGGCGGACACCATATATTTT. It codes for CASRHDRPPADTIYF.

The rearrangement links TRBV27 to TRBJ2-3; 11 bases align to TRBD2. Germline V gives CDR1 MNHEY, CDR2 SMNVEV (reference sequence). V dropped 7 bases and J dropped 4; count of bases not matched to a gene: 7. The CDR3 extends over 15 amino acids. The CDR3 loop is CASNRGLAGPDTQYF. The CDR3, as DNA: TGTGCCAGCAACAGAGGACTAGCGGGCCCAGATACGCAGTATTTT.

Concerning this clone: This sample also contains other DNA sequences that code for the same CDR3. The CDR3 loop is CASSPSGISYEQYF. For the CDR3, the DNA is TGTGCCAGCAGCCCTAGCGGGATCTCCTACGAGCAGTACTTC. The chain combines TRBV28 with TRBJ2-7; 9 bases line up with TRBD2. The CDR3 is 14 amino acids. V lost 6 bases and J lost 0; bases outside the gene matches: 3. The germline CDR1 and CDR2 sequences are MDHEN and SYDVKM.

V and J are TRBV29-1 and TRBJ2-3, with no clear D. V shed 4 bases and J shed 0 bases, with 11 bases lying between them. The CDR3 consists of 14 residues. Germline-derived CDR1 and CDR2 are SQVTM and ANQGSEA. The CDR3 is CSVASWVSTDTQYF. In DNA, the CDR3 is TGCAGCGTTGCGTCCTGGGTTAGCACAGATACGCAGTATTTT.

The chain links TRBV5-6 to TRBJ1-5; tentatively, D is TRBD1 (5 bases). Looked up from germline, CDR1 is SGHDT and CDR2 is YYEEEE. The CDR3 is 14 amino acids. V was shortened by 2 bases and J by 6 bases, with 12 bases between the two germline ends. The chain's CDR3 is CASSLRQGGQPQHF. CDR3 DNA: TGTGCCAGCAGCTTACGGCAGGGCGGTCAGCCCCAGCATTTT.

The J gene is TRBJ2-7, the V gene TRBV14; a possible D gene is TRBD1 (6 bases). From germline, CDR1 is SGHDN and CDR2 FVKESK. The CDR3 is made up of 16 amino acids. Trimming removed 0 bases from V and 5 bases from J, with 17 bases in between. The CDR3 is CASSQDRFSRGHEQYF. The CDR3 nucleotides are TGTGCCAGCAGCCAAGATAGGTTCAGCAGGGGCCACGAGCAGTACTTC.